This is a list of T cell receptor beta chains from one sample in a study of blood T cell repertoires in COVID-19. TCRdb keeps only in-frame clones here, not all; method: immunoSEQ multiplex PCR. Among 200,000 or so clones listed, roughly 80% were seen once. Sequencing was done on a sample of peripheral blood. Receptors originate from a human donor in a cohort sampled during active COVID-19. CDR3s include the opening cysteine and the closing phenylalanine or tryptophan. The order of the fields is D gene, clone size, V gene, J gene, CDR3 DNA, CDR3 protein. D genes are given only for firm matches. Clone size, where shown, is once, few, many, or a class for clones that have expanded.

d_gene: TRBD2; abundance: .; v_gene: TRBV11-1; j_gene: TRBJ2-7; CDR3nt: TGTGCCAGCAGCTTAGGGCTAGCGGGAGTTCGCGAGCAGTACTTC; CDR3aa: CASSLGLAGVREQYF
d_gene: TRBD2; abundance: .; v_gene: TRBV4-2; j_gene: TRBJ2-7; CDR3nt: TGTGCCAGCAGCCAGGAACTAGCGGGAGGGTCCGAGCAGTACTTC; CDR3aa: CASSQELAGGSEQYF
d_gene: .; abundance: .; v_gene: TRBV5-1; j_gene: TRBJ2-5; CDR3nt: TGCGCCAGCAACAGATACGAGGGCTCTGGGGAGACCCAGTACTTC; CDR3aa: CASNRYEGSGETQYF
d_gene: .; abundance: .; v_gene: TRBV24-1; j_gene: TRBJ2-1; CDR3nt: TGTGCCACCAGTGATTCGATTGGGACATCCGAACCGGAGTTCTTC; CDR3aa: CATSDSIGTSEPEFF
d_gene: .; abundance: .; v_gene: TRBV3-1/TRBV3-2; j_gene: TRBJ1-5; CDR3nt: TGTGCCAGCAGCCACGGCAGGGGAAAGAGTCGAGAGCCCCAGCATTTT; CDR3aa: CASSHGRGKSREPQHF
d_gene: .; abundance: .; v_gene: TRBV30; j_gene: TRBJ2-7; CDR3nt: TGTGCCTGGAGTCCCCGTGCCCGGTGGTACGAGCAGTACTTC; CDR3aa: CAWSPRARWYEQYF
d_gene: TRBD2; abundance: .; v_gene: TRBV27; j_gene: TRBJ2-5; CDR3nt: TGTGCCAGCAGTCCCAGGGAGGGCAGCGATACCCAGTACTTC; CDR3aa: CASSPREGSDTQYF
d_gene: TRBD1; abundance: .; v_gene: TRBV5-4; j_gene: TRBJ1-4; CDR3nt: TGTGCCAGCAGCTTCGACAGGGGGCTTGGGGAAAAACTGTTTTTT; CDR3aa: CASSFDRGLGEKLFF
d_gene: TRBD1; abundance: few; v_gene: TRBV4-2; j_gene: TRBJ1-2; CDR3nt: TGTGCCAGCAGCCAAAGTGCGACAGGGAGCTATGGCTACACCTTC; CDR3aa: CASSQSATGSYGYTF
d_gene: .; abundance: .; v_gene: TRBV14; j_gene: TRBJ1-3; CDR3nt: TGTGCCAGCAGCCAAGATCGGAATGGGCCTGGAAACACCATATATTTT; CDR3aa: CASSQDRNGPGNTIYF
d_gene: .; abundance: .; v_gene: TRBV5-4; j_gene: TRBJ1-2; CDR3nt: TGTGCCAGCAGCCCCCTCTGGCCCGACACGGACTATGGCTACACCTTC; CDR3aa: CASSPLWPDTDYGYTF
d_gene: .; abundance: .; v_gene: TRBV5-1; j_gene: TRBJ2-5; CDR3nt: TGCGCCAGCAGCTTGCGGACACAAGAGACCCAGTACTTC; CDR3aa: CASSLRTQETQYF
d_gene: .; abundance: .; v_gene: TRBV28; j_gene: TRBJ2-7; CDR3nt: TGTGCCAGCAGTTTGGGAGGAACAGGCTTCTCCTACGAGCAGTACTTC; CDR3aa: CASSLGGTGFSYEQYF
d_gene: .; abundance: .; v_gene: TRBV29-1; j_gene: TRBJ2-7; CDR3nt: TGCAGCGTTGTCCGAGGTGATACCTACGAGCAGTACTTC; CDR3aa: CSVVRGDTYEQYF
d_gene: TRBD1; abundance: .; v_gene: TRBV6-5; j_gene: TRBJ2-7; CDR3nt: TGTGCCAGCAGAGGGGGCCAGGATTTATACGAGCAGTACTTC; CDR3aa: CASRGGQDLYEQYF
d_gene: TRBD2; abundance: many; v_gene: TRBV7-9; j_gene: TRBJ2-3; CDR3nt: TGTGCCAGCAGTCTAGCGGGCTCAGGCACAGATACGCAGTATTTT; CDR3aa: CASSLAGSGTDTQYF
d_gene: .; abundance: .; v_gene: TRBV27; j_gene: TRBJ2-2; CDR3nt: TGTGCCAGCAGTCGCACCCGACAGGGGGAGCTGTTTTTT; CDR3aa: CASSRTRQGELFF
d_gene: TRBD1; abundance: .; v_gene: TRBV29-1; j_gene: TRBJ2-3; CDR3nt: TGCAGCGCGGAAGGAAACAGGGGGCGCGGGGCAGATACGCAGTATTTT; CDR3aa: CSAEGNRGRGADTQYF
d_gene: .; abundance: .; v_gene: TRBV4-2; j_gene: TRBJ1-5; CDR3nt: TGTGCCAGCAGCCAAGACCCAGGGGTAAGCAATCAGCCCCAGCATTTT; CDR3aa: CASSQDPGVSNQPQHF
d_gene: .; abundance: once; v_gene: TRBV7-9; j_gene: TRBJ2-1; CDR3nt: TGTGCCAGCAGCTTAGCGGCAGGGCTGAATGAGCAGTTCTTC; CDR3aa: CASSLAAGLNEQFF
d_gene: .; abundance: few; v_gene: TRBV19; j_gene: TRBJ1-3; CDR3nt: TGTGCCAGTGCCAGCGGGGGCTCTGGAAACACCATATATTTT; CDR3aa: CASASGGSGNTIYF
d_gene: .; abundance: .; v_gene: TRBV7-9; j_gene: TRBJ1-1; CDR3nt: TGTGCCAGCGCGCAGGGTGGCACTGAAGCTTTCTTT; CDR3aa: CASAQGGTEAFF
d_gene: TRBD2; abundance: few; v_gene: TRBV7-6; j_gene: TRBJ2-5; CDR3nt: TGTGCCAGCAGCTTAGCGAGGCGGGAGTGGGGGGAGACCCAGTACTTC; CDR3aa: CASSLARREWGETQYF
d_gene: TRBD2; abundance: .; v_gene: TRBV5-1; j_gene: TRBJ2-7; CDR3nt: TGCGCCAGCAGCTTGGGGGGGACTAGCGGGGACTACGAGCAGTACTTC; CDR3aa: CASSLGGTSGDYEQYF
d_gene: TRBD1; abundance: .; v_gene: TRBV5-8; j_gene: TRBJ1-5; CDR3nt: TGTGCCAGCAGCCCCACAGGGGTTTGGAATCAGCCCCAGCATTTT; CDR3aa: CASSPTGVWNQPQHF
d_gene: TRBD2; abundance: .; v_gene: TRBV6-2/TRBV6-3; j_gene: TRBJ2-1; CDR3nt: TGTGCCAGCAGTTTCACTAGCGGGAGTAGGTATGAGCAGTTCTTC; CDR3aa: CASSFTSGSRYEQFF
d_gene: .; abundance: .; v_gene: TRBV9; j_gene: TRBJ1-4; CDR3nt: TGTGCCAGCAGCGTAACGATTTCCGGGAGGGGTGCGGACGAAAAACTGTTTTTT; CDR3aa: CASSVTISGRGADEKLFF
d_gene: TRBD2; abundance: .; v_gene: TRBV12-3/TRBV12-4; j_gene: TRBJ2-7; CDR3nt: TGTGCCAGCAGCTCCCTCGGACTAGCAGAGCAGTACTTC; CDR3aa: CASSSLGLAEQYF
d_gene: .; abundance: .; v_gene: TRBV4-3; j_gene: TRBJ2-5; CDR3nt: TGCGCCAGCAGCCAAGAGCACAGGGCTGGAGAGACCCAGTACTTC; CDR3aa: CASSQEHRAGETQYF
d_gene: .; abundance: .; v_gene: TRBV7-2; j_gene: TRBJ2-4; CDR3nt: TGTGCCAGCAGCCCCGGGGGGCGAGCCAAAAACATTCAGTACTTC; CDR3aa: CASSPGGRAKNIQYF
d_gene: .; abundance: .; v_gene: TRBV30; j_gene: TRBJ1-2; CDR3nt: TGTGCCTGGACCGGGGGGGCTCTTGGCTACACCTTC; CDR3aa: CAWTGGALGYTF
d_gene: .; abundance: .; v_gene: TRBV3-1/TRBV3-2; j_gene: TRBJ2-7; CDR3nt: TGTGCCAGCAGCCAAGGGGCCGGTTCCTACGAGCAGTACTTC; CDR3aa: CASSQGAGSYEQYF
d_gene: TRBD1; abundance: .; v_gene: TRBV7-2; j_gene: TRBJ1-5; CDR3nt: TGTGCCAGCAGCCTAGGGACAGGGGGTTTCAATCAGCCCCAGCATTTT; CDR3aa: CASSLGTGGFNQPQHF
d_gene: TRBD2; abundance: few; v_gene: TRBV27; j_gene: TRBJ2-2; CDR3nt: TGTGCCAGCAGTCTACTACTAGCGGGAGGGAGTACCGGGGAGCTGTTTTTT; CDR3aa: CASSLLLAGGSTGELFF
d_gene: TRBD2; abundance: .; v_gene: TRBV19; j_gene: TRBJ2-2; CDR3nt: TGTGCCAGTAGGCCTACTAGCGACGCCGGGGAGCTGTTTTTT; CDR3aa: CASRPTSDAGELFF
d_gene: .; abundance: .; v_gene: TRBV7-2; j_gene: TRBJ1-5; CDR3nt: TGTGCCAGCAGCCCCCACCGGGGGGACAATCAGCCCCAGCATTTT; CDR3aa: CASSPHRGDNQPQHF
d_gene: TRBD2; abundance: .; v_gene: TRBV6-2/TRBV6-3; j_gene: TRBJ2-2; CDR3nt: TGTGCCAGCAGCCGGGAGGGCCTAGTTAGTAGCACCGGGGAGCTGTTTTTT; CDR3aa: CASSREGLVSSTGELFF
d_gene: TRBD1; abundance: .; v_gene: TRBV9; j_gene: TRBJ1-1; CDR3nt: TGTGCCAGCAGTCCTCAACCAACACAGGGGGCTTGGGCTGAAGCTTTCTTT; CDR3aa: CASSPQPTQGAWAEAFF